This T cell receptor (beta chain) was sequenced for a study of cytomegalovirus exposure and HLA in healthy donors. Turning to this clone: The antigen remains undetermined.

The CDR3 consists of 15 residues. Between the trimmed V and J ends, which lost 0 bases and 5 bases, there was a span of 12 bases. Germline CDR1 reads MNHEY; CDR2 reads SVGAGI. PCR was performed using 60 Vbeta and 13 Jbeta primers. Profiled with immunoSEQ multiplex PCR; TCRdb holds only in-frame clones, not every one. The repertoire holds approximately 100,000 clones, with approximately 80% as singletons. Study-wide results and limits: It was reported that the classifier diagnosed cytomegalovirus status with high specificity and sensitivity in both the original and validation cohorts.

This clonotype was sampled from a man in his fifties or sixties in good health and CMV-seronegative. The V call is TRBV6-5, the J call TRBJ2-3; TRBD1 might be the D (6 bases). The sample consisted of PBMCs. CDR3 residues: CASSYSPGAQDTQYF. CDR3 in DNA: TGTGCCAGCAGTTACTCTCCAGGGGCCCAAGATACGCAGTATTTT.